This is a list of T cell receptor beta chains from one sample in a study of blood T cells in healthy people across ages. TCRdb used MiXCR to reprocess the 5' RACE reads, holding one entry per CDR3 protein. The sample lists some 1.5 million distinct CDR3 sequences; roughly 28% were seen once. Sample: blood. The receptors were sampled from a woman aged 30 to 39 in good health. CDR3s leave out the opening cysteine and the closing phenylalanine or tryptophan. The order of the fields is V gene, D gene, clone size, CDR3 protein. D genes are given only for firm matches. A clone size is listed for some rows: how often the clone was seen (once, few, many), or a class if it is expanded.

TRBV18 TRBD1 once ASSPARGQGAKGQPQH
TRBV12-3/TRBV12-4 NA few ASNQAQGQGTEAF
TRBV7-2 TRBD2 few ASSYPGTRLKETQY
TRBV6-5 TRBD2 NA ASSYSLLAGAEQF
TRBV12-3/TRBV12-4 NA NA ASSFTGTLQGETQY
TRBV11-3 NA NA ASSFSAGADTQY
TRBV7-6 NA NA ASRQDPGRETQY
TRBV24-1 TRBD1 few ATSEGDRGGYYGYT
TRBV12-3/TRBV12-4 NA NA ASSPWGEAISEF
TRBV6-2/TRBV6-3 TRBD2 few ASSYPGLISKLILAKNIQY
TRBV6-1 NA NA ASSEARQLNEQF
TRBV29-1 NA many SVPSSYNEQF
TRBV7-6 NA few ASSLVTSLQETQY
TRBV20-1 TRBD2 few SARVARAGLTYNEQF
TRBV28 TRBD1 few ASRLPGQGKNEQF
TRBV29-1 NA few SVASTPNTEAF
TRBV3-1 NA NA ASSQEEGGEAF
TRBV29-1 TRBD2 few SVENPGGARYNEQF
TRBV29-1 NA many SVARDTEAF
TRBV5-4 NA NA ASSSGENIQY
TRBV7-8 TRBD2 once ASSPELAGYYEQY
TRBV10-2 NA NA ASRDHGLRGYT
TRBV20-1 NA NA SARRSGVNTEAF
TRBV2 NA few ASSQTGPSADTQY
TRBV29-1 NA few SAGRPNGNEQF
TRBV12-3/TRBV12-4 TRBD2 NA ASIKPLAGGAGNEQF